These 16 T cell receptor beta chains were all obtained from the same sample, sequenced in a study of CD8+ T cells in alopecia areata. Extracted from the samples, RNA was reverse transcribed into cDNA to serve as the sequencing template. Profiling relied on immunoSEQ multiplex PCR, and the TCRdb table lists in-frame clones only, not all of them. Here the sample spans around 290,000 clones, 58% being singletons. Treatment described: oral pan-JAK inhibitor, 5-10 mg twice daily. The sequencing used CD4+ T cells sorted from blood, collected at week 24, from a patient treated with tofacitinib. Receptors were obtained from a human donor with alopecia areata.

The CDR3 region has the DNA TGCAGCGTTGAGGTTTACGGGACTCAAATTCAGGAGCAGTACTTC. Encoded protein: CSVEVYGTQIQEQYF. The chain is built from TRBV29-1 and TRBJ2-7, with a weak D call TRBD2 (6 bases). V was trimmed by 3 bases and J by 7 bases, leaving 22 bases between them. Looked up from germline, CDR1 is SQVTM and CDR2 is ANQGSEA. The CDR3 totals 15 residues.

The chain joins TRBV6-5 to TRBJ2-3; 8 nucleotides align to TRBD2. The CDR3 contains 15 residues. Unmatched junction bases numbered 13, after V lost 10 bases and J lost 4 bases. Germline lookup yields CDR1 MNHEY and CDR2 SVGAGI. The chain's CDR3 is CATNSGGAMPDTQYF. The CDR3, as DNA: TGTGCCACAAATTCCGGGGGGGCCATGCCAGATACGCAGTATTTT.

The chain carries TRBV27 and TRBJ2-6; D is possibly TRBD1 (6 bases). Germline V lookup: CDR1 MNHEY, CDR2 SMNVEV (reference sequence). Deletions cut 2 bases from V and 1 base from J, with 12 bases between. The CDR3 spans 17 residues. The chain's CDR3 is CASSLDRGQSGANVLTF. CDR3 sequence (DNA): TGTGCCAGCAGTTTAGACCGGGGACAATCTGGGGCCAACGTCCTGACTTTC.

There are a few counts of this clone. J is TRBJ2-5 and V is TRBV29-1; possible D gene TRBD1, 6 bases. Germline V CDR1 and CDR2: SQVTM, ANQGSEA. This CDR3 region has 14 residues. V was clipped by 4 bases and J by 5 bases, with 17 bases between them. CDR3 region: CSVGYRDRRETQYF. CDR3 nucleotide sequence: TGCAGCGTTGGTTACCGCGACAGGCGCGAGACCCAGTACTTC.

The chain couples TRBV30 to TRBJ2-1, with a tentative D call TRBD1 (5 bases). The V end lost 2 bases, the J end lost 5 bases, and 13 bases lay between the germline ends. Germline CDR1 is GTSNPN and CDR2 is SVGIG (reference sequence). The CDR3 length is 14 residues. The chain's CDR3 is CAWSLRVWNNEQFF. The CDR3 DNA reads as TGTGCCTGGAGTCTCAGGGTTTGGAACAATGAGCAGTTCTTC.

J is TRBJ1-5 and V is TRBV29-1, with 9 positions matching TRBD1. Germline V gives CDR1 SQVTM, CDR2 ANQGSEA. J gave up 5 bases and V 7 bases, and 12 bases lay outside the gene matches. The CDR3 runs 15 residues. In DNA form, the CDR3 reads TGCAGCGCCGAGGCACGGGGGACAGGGCATCAGCCCCAGCATTTT. This translates into CSAEARGTGHQPQHF.

The chain combines TRBV29-1 with TRBJ2-5; the D gene is possibly TRBD2 (6 bases). Germline CDR1 SQVTM, CDR2 ANQGSEA. Trimming cost V 3 bases and J 5 bases, with 13 bases left between them. The CDR3 extends over 13 amino acids. This CDR3 reads CSVDVGGDETQYF. Here the CDR3 DNA reads TGCAGCGTTGACGTGGGCGGGGACGAGACCCAGTACTTC.

The chain has TRBV6-5 and TRBJ2-7; D may be TRBD1 or TRBD2 (5 bases each). The ends were cut back, 6 bases at V and 3 bases at J, with 18 bases in the middle. Germline V gives CDR1 MNHEY, CDR2 SVGAGI. This CDR3 contains 15 residues. CDR3 in amino acids: CASRDRGAGDYEQYF. The CDR3, as DNA: TGTGCCAGCAGAGACAGAGGGGCCGGCGACTACGAGCAGTACTTC.

This chain uses TRBV28 with TRBJ2-5; D uncertain. The CDR3 extends over 12 amino acids. V was shortened by 4 bases and J by 7 bases, with 10 bases between the two germline ends. Per germline, CDR1 MDHEN and CDR2 SYDVKM. This chain's CDR3 is CASSSAPGTQYF. In DNA form, the CDR3 reads TGTGCCAGCAGTTCGGCTCCGGGGACCCAGTACTTC. The full variable domain, its missing parts supplied by reference TRBV28 and TRBJ2-5, is DVKVTQSSRYLVKRTGEKVFLECVQDMDHENMFWYRQDPGLGLRLIYFSYDVKMKEKGDIPEGYSVSREKKERFSLILESASTNQTSMYLCASSSAPGTQYFGPGTRLLVL.

V gene TRBV5-6 combines with J gene TRBJ1-6, with 9 bases aligning to TRBD1. The CDR3 totals 14 residues. Germline loops: CDR1 SGHDT, CDR2 YYEEEE. Losses at the gene ends were 4 bases for V and 6 bases for J; bases not matched to a gene: 2. The CDR3 protein is CASSRDRANSPLHF. The CDR3 DNA is TGTGCCAGCAGCCGGGACAGGGCTAATTCACCCCTCCACTTT.

The sample holds a few counts of this clone. The chain joins TRBV29-1 to TRBJ1-6; D perhaps matches TRBD1 (6 bases). The CDR3 loop spans 16 amino acids. With 4 bases removed from V and 0 bases from J, the gap between germline ends came to 13 bases. CDR1 is SQVTM, CDR2 ANQGSEA, per germline. Written as DNA, the CDR3 is TGCAGCGTTGGGGGGGCAGGGAGCTCCTATAATTCACCCCTCCACTTT. It is translated as CSVGGAGSSYNSPLHF.

This clone was detected only a few times. The V gene is TRBV29-1, the J gene TRBJ1-1; a possible D gene is TRBD1 (5 bases). Germline V gene lookup returns CDR1 SQVTM and CDR2 ANQGSEA. This CDR3 region has 12 residues. Trimming cost V 7 bases and J 4 bases, with 13 bases left between them. The CDR3 sequence: CSAGGERTEAFF. CDR3 DNA: TGCAGCGCGGGGGGGGAGCGCACTGAAGCTTTCTTT.

The CDR3 here is CASSHKTGGYTEAFF. The CDR3 DNA sequence: TGTGCCAGCAGCCACAAAACAGGGGGCTACACTGAAGCTTTCTTT. J is TRBJ1-1 and V is TRBV7-9, with TRBD1 identical over 9 bases. The length of the CDR3 is 15 residues. The V and J ends lost 5 bases and 3 bases, in that order; junction bases with no gene match: 7. The germline CDR1 and CDR2 sequences are SEHNR and FQNEAQ (reference sequence).

CDR3 nucleotides: TGTGCCAGCAGTTCTCCCGGGACAGGGGGTAGGGATGCTGTGCAGTACTTC. Amino acid sequence: CASSSPGTGGRDAVQYF. The V gene is TRBV27, the J gene TRBJ2-7; 11 bases are shared with TRBD1. This CDR3 spans 17 amino acids. With 4 bases clipped from V and 9 bases from J, the junction kept 17 bases outside the gene matches. The germline CDR1 and CDR2 sequences are MNHEY and SMNVEV (reference sequence).

This chain uses TRBV9 with TRBJ2-1, with D possibly being TRBD1 or TRBD2 (5 bases each). The CDR3 consists of 15 residues. The germline V and J ends were trimmed by 2 bases and 4 bases, with 13 bases remaining between them. From germline, CDR1 is SGDLS and CDR2 YYNGEE. For the CDR3, the DNA is TGTGCCAGCAGCGTTCTAGGGGAGAGGTACAATGAGCAGTTCTTC. This gives the protein CASSVLGERYNEQFF.

V and J are TRBV7-2 and TRBJ2-1, with D unclear. Looked up from germline, CDR1 is SGHTA and CDR2 is FQGNSA. V lost 5 bases and J 4 bases, leaving 12 bases between the germline ends. This CDR3 comprises 14 residues. The CDR3 reads CASSTLAQYNEQFF. CDR3 DNA sequence: TGTGCCAGCAGCACCCTGGCCCAATACAATGAGCAGTTCTTC.